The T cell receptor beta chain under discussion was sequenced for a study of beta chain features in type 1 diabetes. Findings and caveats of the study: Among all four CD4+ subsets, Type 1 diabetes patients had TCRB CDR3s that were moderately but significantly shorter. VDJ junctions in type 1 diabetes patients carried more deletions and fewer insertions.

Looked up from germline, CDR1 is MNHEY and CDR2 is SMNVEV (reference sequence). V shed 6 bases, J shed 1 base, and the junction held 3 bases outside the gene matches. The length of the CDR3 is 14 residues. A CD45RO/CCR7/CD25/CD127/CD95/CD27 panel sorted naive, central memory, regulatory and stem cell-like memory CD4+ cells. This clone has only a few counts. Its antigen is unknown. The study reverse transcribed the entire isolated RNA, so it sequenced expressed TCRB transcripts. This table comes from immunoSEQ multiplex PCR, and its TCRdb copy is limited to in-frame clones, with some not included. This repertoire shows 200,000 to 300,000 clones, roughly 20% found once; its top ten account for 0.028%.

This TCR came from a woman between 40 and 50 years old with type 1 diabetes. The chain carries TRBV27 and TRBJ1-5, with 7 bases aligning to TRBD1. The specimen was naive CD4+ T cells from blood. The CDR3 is CASRPGGSNQPQHF. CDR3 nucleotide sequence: TGTGCCAGCAGACCAGGGGGGAGCAATCAGCCCCAGCATTTT.